The source of this T cell receptor beta chain is a study of T-cell reconstitution after alpha-beta-depleted transplantation in children. This clonotype has ten or more counts. This CDR3 has 16 amino acids. Trimming removed 0 bases from V and 0 bases from J, with 10 bases in between. Germline-derived CDR1 and CDR2 are LGHDT and YNNKEL (reference sequence). Construction of the TCRbeta library involved unique molecular identifiers. MiXCR, applied by TCRdb to the PCR reads, yields one record per CDR3 protein. The sample holds approximately 350,000 distinct CDR3 sequences, about an eighth seen once. The clonotype originates from a human donor who donated a stem cell graft to a child with Fanconi anemia. The chain employs TRBV3-1 and TRBJ2-3; D possibly corresponds to TRBD1 (5 bases). The input for sequencing was PBMCs, taken from the stem cell graft. CDR3 amino acids: CASSQDGATSTDTQYF. As DNA, the CDR3 is TGTGCCAGCAGCCAAGATGGGGCCACTAGCACAGATACGCAGTATTTT.